Presented here are 5 T cell receptor beta chains from one specimen sequenced in a study of shared T cell receptors in the human thymus. Clones were read by immunoSEQ multiplex PCR, and TCRdb kept only the in-frame ones, dropping some. The repertoire consists of hundreds of thousands of clones, with approximately 89% occurring once and the leading ten covering approximately 0.0097%. These sequences were also reported in another study, on human thymus T cells.

The sequencing sample was made of thymocytes. These receptor sequences come from a boy less than two years old with a congenital heart defect.

The chain uses TRBV19 and TRBJ1-3, with D perhaps matching TRBD1 (6 bases). V was pared by 9 bases and J by 1 base, with 16 bases between. The CDR3 runs to 15 residues. Germline CDR1 LNHDA, CDR2 SQIVND (reference sequence). CDR3 bases: TGTGCCAGAGGTCCGGACAGTGGTTCTGGAAACACCATATATTTT. It translates to CARGPDSGSGNTIYF.

In this sample, this clone turned up a few times. The CDR3: CASSPRDRGGANYGYTF. CDR3 nucleotide sequence: TGTGCCAGCAGTCCCCGGGACCGCGGGGGTGCTAACTATGGCTACACCTTC. The chain combines TRBV27 with TRBJ1-2, with a tentative D call TRBD1 (5 bases). Trimming stripped 5 bases from V and 0 bases from J, with 19 bases between. CDR1 and CDR2 (germline): MNHEY, SMNVEV (reference sequence). The CDR3 has 17 residues.

The gene calls are TRBV9 and TRBJ2-1; TRBD2 might be the D (9 bases). The CDR3 sequence is 19 residues long. Per the germline V gene, CDR1 is SGDLS and CDR2 is YYNGEE. Trimming cost V 4 bases and J 8 bases, with 31 bases left between them. CDR3 region: CASSSSDPDRGGRVHEQFF. The CDR3, as DNA: TGTGCCAGCAGCTCCAGTGATCCCGACAGGGGCGGGAGGGTCCATGAGCAGTTCTTC.

The chain is built from TRBV5-1 and TRBJ1-2; TRBD1 aligns across 7 bases. Germline CDR1 reads SGHRS; CDR2 reads YFSETQ. The V and J ends lost 4 bases and 6 bases, in that order; junction bases with no gene match: 12. This CDR3 spans 15 amino acids. CDR3 DNA sequence: TGCGCCAGCAGCCCTTGGAGCAGGGGGTTCGATGGCTACACCTTC. Its protein is CASSPWSRGFDGYTF. The full variable domain, in which reference TRBV5-1 and TRBJ1-2 provide the parts outside the CDR3, is KAGVTQTPRYLIKTRGQQVTLSCSPISGHRSVSWYQQTPGQGLQFLFEYFSETQRNKGNFPGRFSGRQFSNSRSEMNVSTLELGDSALYLCASSPWSRGFDGYTFGSGTRLTVV.

The CDR3 sequence is CASSQAQGGREQYF. The CDR3 DNA follows: TGTGCCAGCAGCCAAGCACAGGGAGGGAGAGAGCAGTACTTC. The chain joins TRBV14 to TRBJ2-7, with D tentatively TRBD2 (7 bases). V dropped 1 base and J dropped 7 bases, with 14 bases sitting between them. The CDR3 is 14 residues long. Germline V lookup: CDR1 SGHDN, CDR2 FVKESK.